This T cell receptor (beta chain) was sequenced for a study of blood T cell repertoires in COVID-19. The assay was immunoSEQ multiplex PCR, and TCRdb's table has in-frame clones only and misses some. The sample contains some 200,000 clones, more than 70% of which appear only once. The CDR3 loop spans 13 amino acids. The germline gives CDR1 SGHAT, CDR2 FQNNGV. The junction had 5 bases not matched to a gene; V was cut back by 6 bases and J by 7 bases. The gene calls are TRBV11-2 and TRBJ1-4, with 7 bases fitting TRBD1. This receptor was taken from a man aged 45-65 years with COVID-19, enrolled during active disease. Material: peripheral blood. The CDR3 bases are TGTGCCAGCAGTCCGACAGGGAGTGAAAAACTGTTTTTT. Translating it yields CASSPTGSEKLFF. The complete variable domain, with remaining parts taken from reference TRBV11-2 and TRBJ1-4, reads EAGVAQSPRYKIIEKRQSVAFWCNPISGHATLYWYQQILGQGPKLLIQFQNNGVVDDSQLPKDRFSAERLKGVDSTLKIQPAKLEDSAVYLCASSPTGSEKLFFGSGTQLSVL.